One sample yielded the 9 T cell receptor beta chains listed below, sequenced in a study of technical replicates of blood from several donors. The repertoire was sequenced with immunoSEQ multiplex PCR; TCRdb's copy has only in-frame clones and lacks some. Of just over 70,000 clones listed, around 96% are singletons. Material: T cells isolated from PBMCs. The origin of the receptors is a human donor in good health.

V and J are TRBV10-1 and TRBJ2-7; D not certain. Trimming removed 6 bases at V and 6 bases at J, with 12 bases between. CDR3 size: 12 residues. Looked up from germline, CDR1 is WNHNN and CDR2 is SYGVQD (reference sequence). The CDR3 coding sequence is TGCGCCAGCAGGTACGCGTTCGCCGAGCAGTACTTC. Translated, it gives CASRYAFAEQYF.

The rearrangement uses TRBV7-3 and TRBJ2-5; 7 positions agree with TRBD1. This CDR3 has 14 residues. Unmatched junction bases numbered 7, after V lost 5 bases and J lost 4 bases. The germline V gene has CDR1 SGHTA and CDR2 FQGTGA. CDR3 DNA: TGTGCCAGCAGCCTAAGGGGGCGCGGAGAGACCCAGTACTTC. Translation: CASSLRGRGETQYF.

This clone was seen a few times. The V and J genes are TRBV7-8 and TRBJ1-1; D possibly corresponds to TRBD1 (5 bases). Looked up from germline, CDR1 is SGHVS and CDR2 is FQNEAQ. This CDR3 is built from 13 residues. Trimming removed 5 bases from V and 7 bases from J, with 14 bases in between. The CDR3: CASSDRPNGEAFF. The CDR3, as DNA: TGTGCCAGCAGCGACAGACCGAATGGTGAAGCTTTCTTT. The whole variable domain, remainder taken from reference TRBV7-8 and TRBJ1-1, is GAGVSQSPRYKVAKRGQDVALRCDPISGHVSLFWYQQALGQGPEFLTYFQNEAQLDKSGLPSDRFFAERPEGSVSTLKIQRTQQEDSAVYLCASSDRPNGEAFFGQGTRLTVV.

The chain links TRBV11-2 to TRBJ1-4; D uncertain. V lost 5 bases to trimming and J lost 8 bases, with 9 bases between them. Germline CDR1 is SGHAT and CDR2 is FQNNGV. This CDR3 is built from 12 residues. The DNA of the CDR3 is TGTGCCAGCAGCCCCGAGGGCGAAAAACTGTTTTTT. Translation gives CASSPEGEKLFF.

The rearrangement uses TRBV6-6 and TRBJ2-7, with 7 nucleotides matching TRBD2. CDR3 length equals 13 residues. Germline V gives CDR1 MNHNY, CDR2 SVGAGI (reference sequence). V gave up 5 bases and J gave up 2 bases; unmatched junction bases: 3. The CDR3 loop is CASSTSVPYEQYF. The DNA of the CDR3 is TGTGCCAGCAGTACTAGCGTCCCCTACGAGCAGTACTTC.

The chain couples TRBV7-9 to TRBJ1-1; D remains unclear. The CDR3 spans 13 residues. The V end lost 4 bases, the J end lost 1 base, and 7 bases lay between the germline ends. Looked up from germline, CDR1 is SEHNR and CDR2 is FQNEAQ (reference sequence). CDR3 residues: CASSSEGNTEAFF. DNA of the CDR3: TGTGCCAGCAGCTCGGAGGGGAACACTGAAGCTTTCTTT.

This clone was found once. V is TRBV4-3 and J is TRBJ2-1; possible D gene TRBD2, 6 bases. Trimming removed 1 base from V and 9 bases from J, with 25 bases in between. The CDR3 totals 18 residues. In germline, CDR1 is LGHNA, CDR2 YSLEER. Here the CDR3 reads CASSQGPAGNPLGGEQFF. CDR3 sequence (DNA): TGCGCCAGCAGCCAAGGGCCAGCCGGGAACCCTCTGGGGGGTGAGCAGTTCTTC.

On this clone: The sample carries other DNA sequences with the same CDR3. The DNA for the CDR3 is TGTGCCAGCAGCGTAGGCCCAGAAGAGACCCAGTACTTC. It codes for CASSVGPEETQYF. V gene TRBV9 combines with J gene TRBJ2-5; D not resolved. V shed 0 bases and J shed 3 bases, with 6 bases lying between them. This CDR3 spans 13 amino acids. Per the germline V gene, CDR1 is SGDLS and CDR2 is YYNGEE.

This sequence joins TRBV28 and TRBJ1-5; the match to TRBD1 covers 8 bases. The V gene's germline CDR1 is MDHEN and CDR2 SYDVKM. The trim removed 2 bases at V and 5 bases at J, leaving 8 bases unmatched. The CDR3 contains 16 residues. CDR3: CASSLGKDRDDQPQHF. CDR3 coding DNA: TGTGCCAGCAGTTTAGGTAAGGACAGGGATGATCAGCCCCAGCATTTT.